This TCR beta chain was found in a study of response to subunit inactivated influenza vaccine. This clonotype was recorded once. Antigen: not known. The junction differs from germline at one of its ends, possibly a read error. Germline V CDR1 and CDR2: SGHRS, YFSETQ. CDR3 length equals 14 residues. MiXCR, applied by TCRdb to the RT-PCR reads, yields one record per CDR3 protein. The table has just over 300,000 distinct CDR3 sequences, 22% seen once; the top ten hold around a tenth. Findings and caveats of the study: Each seasonal influenza vaccination recruits few new T cells, the authors suggested.

V and J are TRBV5-1 and TRBJ2-1; D is unclear. The TCR was taken from a man aged 50-75 years who received an inactivated influenza vaccine. The sample consisted of PBMCs from blood, taken less than 22 months after vaccination. The chain's CDR3 is CASSLEGSFNEQFF. CDR3 DNA sequence: TGCGCCAGCAGCTTGGAGGGCTCCTTCAATGAGCAGTTCTTC.